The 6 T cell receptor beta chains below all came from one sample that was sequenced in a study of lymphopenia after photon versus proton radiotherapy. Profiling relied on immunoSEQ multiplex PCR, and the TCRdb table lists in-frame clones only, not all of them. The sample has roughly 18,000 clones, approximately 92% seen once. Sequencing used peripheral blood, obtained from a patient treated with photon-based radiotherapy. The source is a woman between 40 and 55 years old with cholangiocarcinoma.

CDR3 protein: CASSLQGGYQPQHF. Written as DNA, the CDR3 is TGCGCCAGCAGCTTGCAGGGGGGATATCAGCCCCAGCATTTT. This chain uses TRBV5-1 with TRBJ1-5; 7 bases fit TRBD1. J gave up 5 bases and V 1 base, and 3 bases lay outside the gene matches. Germline assignment: CDR1 SGHRS and CDR2 YFSETQ. The CDR3 is 14 amino acids.

The CDR3 loop is CASSSGNRGTTEAFF. CDR3 bases: TGTGCCAGCAGCTCAGGAAACAGGGGGACAACTGAAGCTTTCTTT. This chain links TRBV13 with TRBJ1-1, with 8 bases matching TRBD1. The CDR3 contains 15 residues. Unmatched junction bases numbered 9, after V lost 4 bases and J lost 5 bases. In germline, CDR1 is PRHDT, CDR2 FYEKMQ (reference sequence).

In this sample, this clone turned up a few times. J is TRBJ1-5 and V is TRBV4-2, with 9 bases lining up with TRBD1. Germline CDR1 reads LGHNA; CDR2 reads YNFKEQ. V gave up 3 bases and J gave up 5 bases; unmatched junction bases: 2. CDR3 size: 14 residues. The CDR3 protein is CASSQDRGDQPQHF. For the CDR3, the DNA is TGTGCCAGCAGCCAGGACAGGGGAGATCAGCCCCAGCATTTT.

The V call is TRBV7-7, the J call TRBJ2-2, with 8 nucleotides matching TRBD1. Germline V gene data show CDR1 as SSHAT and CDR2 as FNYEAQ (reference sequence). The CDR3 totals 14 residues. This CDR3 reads CATSDRAGTGELFF. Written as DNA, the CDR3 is TGTGCTACCTCGGACAGGGCTGGCACCGGGGAGCTGTTTTTT.

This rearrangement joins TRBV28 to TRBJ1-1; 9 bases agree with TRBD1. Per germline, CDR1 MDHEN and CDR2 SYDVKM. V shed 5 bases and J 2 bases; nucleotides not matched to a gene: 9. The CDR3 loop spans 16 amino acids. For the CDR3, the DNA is TGTGCCAGCAGTCTCGACAGGGGGTATCTAAACACTGAAGCTTTCTTT. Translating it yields CASSLDRGYLNTEAFF. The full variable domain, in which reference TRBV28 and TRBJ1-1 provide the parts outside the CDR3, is DVKVTQSSRYLVKRTGEKVFLECVQDMDHENMFWYRQDPGLGLRLIYFSYDVKMKEKGDIPEGYSVSREKKERFSLILESASTNQTSMYLCASSLDRGYLNTEAFFGQGTRLTVV.

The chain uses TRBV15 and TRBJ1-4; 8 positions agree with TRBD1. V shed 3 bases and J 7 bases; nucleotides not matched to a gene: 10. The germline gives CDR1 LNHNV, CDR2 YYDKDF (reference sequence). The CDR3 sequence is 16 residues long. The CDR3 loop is CATSRDRVAVGEKLFF. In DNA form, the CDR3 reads TGTGCCACCAGCAGGGACAGGGTGGCTGTGGGTGAAAAACTGTTTTTT.